This T cell receptor beta chain was found in a study of T cells in Graves' hyperthyroidism and ophthalmopathy. The study's findings and limits: Blood also contained most expanded thyroid clonotypes above 0.001.

J lost 2 bases, V lost 10 bases, and 6 bases had no gene match. This CDR3 contains 15 residues. CDR1 ENHRY and CDR2 SYGVKD come from the germline V gene. This clonotype has at least ten counts. What it recognizes is unknown. Patients counted as stable if ophthalmopathy did not develop within 18 months. Newly diagnosed hyperthyroidism patients aged 18 to 65 years had disease lasting under 2 months. The PBMCs were sourced from fresh peripheral blood (approximately 10 ml). Researchers amplified the TCR beta CDR3 regions from RNA transcripts. The HTBI primer set drove a first-round RT-PCR of the TCR CDR3. MiXCR, run by TCRdb on the multiplex PCR reads, gives a single entry per CDR3 protein. This table has about 290,000 distinct CDR3 sequences, roughly 17% appearing once.

The sequencing sample was made of blood. The chain is built from TRBV10-3 and TRBJ2-3; 13 bases are a match to TRBD2. This sequence originates from a man aged 25 to 45 with Graves' hyperthyroidism. In DNA, the CDR3 is TGTGCCACTGCAGGGACTAGCGGGACCACAGATACGCAGTATTTT. Its protein is CATAGTSGTTDTQYF.